These T cell receptor beta chains were read from a single sample in a study of cytomegalovirus exposure and HLA in healthy donors. Generated by immunoSEQ multiplex PCR, the TCRdb table keeps only in-frame clones and is missing some. In the table there are about 150,000 clones, about 80% of which are singletons. The source material was PBMCs. The receptor source for this set is a male donor in good health and CMV-seronegative. The CDR3 runs from the conserved cysteine through the conserved F or W. Fields, in order: V gene, J gene, D gene, clone size, CDR3 DNA, CDR3 protein. A D gene is named only where the DNA matches it firmly. Some rows mark clone size as missing; the rest say once, few, many or name a class of expanded clone.

v_gene: TRBV19; j_gene: TRBJ1-2; d_gene: NA; abundance: NA; CDR3nt: TGTGCCAGTAAAGAAGGGGACTATACCTACTATGGCTACACCTTC; CDR3aa: CASKEGDYTYYGYTF
v_gene: TRBV18; j_gene: TRBJ2-6; d_gene: TRBD1; abundance: NA; CDR3nt: TGTGCCAGCTCAGCTACAGGGGCTGGGGCCAACGTCCTGACTTTC; CDR3aa: CASSATGAGANVLTF
v_gene: TRBV5-4; j_gene: TRBJ1-1; d_gene: NA; abundance: NA; CDR3nt: TGTGCCAGCAGCTTGGTTTCGGGGGACACTGAAGCTTTCTTT; CDR3aa: CASSLVSGDTEAFF
v_gene: TRBV6-1; j_gene: TRBJ1-1; d_gene: NA; abundance: few; CDR3nt: TGTGCCAGCAGTGACAGGAAGACTGAAGCTTTCTTT; CDR3aa: CASSDRKTEAFF
v_gene: TRBV6-5; j_gene: TRBJ1-5; d_gene: NA; abundance: few; CDR3nt: TGTGCCAGCAGTTATCGGGATAGCAATCAGCCCCAGCATTTT; CDR3aa: CASSYRDSNQPQHF
v_gene: TRBV20-1; j_gene: TRBJ2-7; d_gene: NA; abundance: NA; CDR3nt: TGCAGTGCTAGAGATAAGAGGGAGCAGTACTTC; CDR3aa: CSARDKREQYF
v_gene: TRBV27; j_gene: TRBJ2-3; d_gene: NA; abundance: NA; CDR3nt: TGTGCCAGCAGTCCCCATGACTTGGATACGCAGTATTTT; CDR3aa: CASSPHDLDTQYF
v_gene: TRBV11-3; j_gene: TRBJ2-2; d_gene: NA; abundance: NA; CDR3nt: TGTGCCAGCAGCTTAGCCGTAGCGTGGCACGGGGAGCTGTTTTTT; CDR3aa: CASSLAVAWHGELFF
v_gene: TRBV10-3; j_gene: TRBJ2-2; d_gene: NA; abundance: NA; CDR3nt: TGTGCCATCAGTGAGTCAGAGGGCCCCGGGGAGCTGTTTTTT; CDR3aa: CAISESEGPGELFF
v_gene: TRBV6-1; j_gene: TRBJ2-7; d_gene: TRBD1; abundance: few; CDR3nt: TGTGCCAGCAGGCCTGGAAGGACAGGGAGCTACGAGCAGTACTTC; CDR3aa: CASRPGRTGSYEQYF
v_gene: TRBV18; j_gene: TRBJ2-7; d_gene: TRBD1; abundance: NA; CDR3nt: TGTGCCAGCTCACAACAGACAGGGATTTACGAGCAGTACTTC; CDR3aa: CASSQQTGIYEQYF
v_gene: TRBV14; j_gene: TRBJ1-2; d_gene: TRBD1; abundance: NA; CDR3nt: TGTGCCAGCAGCCAAGTTTCAGGGGGAGGATATGGCTACACCTTC; CDR3aa: CASSQVSGGGYGYTF
v_gene: TRBV4-2; j_gene: TRBJ2-1; d_gene: TRBD2; abundance: NA; CDR3nt: TGTGCCAGCAGCCAGGAGCGGGAGGCCTACAATGAGCAGTTCTTC; CDR3aa: CASSQEREAYNEQFF
v_gene: TRBV7-3; j_gene: TRBJ2-1; d_gene: NA; abundance: NA; CDR3nt: TGTGCCAGCAGCTTAGCGGGACTGGGAAACAATGAGCAGTTCTTC; CDR3aa: CASSLAGLGNNEQFF
v_gene: TRBV10-2; j_gene: TRBJ1-5; d_gene: TRBD1; abundance: once; CDR3nt: TGCGCCAGCAGTGCCGTTTGGACAGGAATGAATCAGCCCCAGCATTTT; CDR3aa: CASSAVWTGMNQPQHF
v_gene: TRBV10-3; j_gene: TRBJ1-1; d_gene: NA; abundance: once; CDR3nt: TGTGCCATCAGTGCTAACCAGAACACTGAAGCTTTCTTT; CDR3aa: CAISANQNTEAFF
v_gene: TRBV6-5; j_gene: TRBJ2-1; d_gene: TRBD2; abundance: once; CDR3nt: TGTGCCAGCAGTTACCTACTAGCGGGAGGTCCCAATGAGCAGTTCTTC; CDR3aa: CASSYLLAGGPNEQFF
v_gene: TRBV9; j_gene: TRBJ1-3; d_gene: TRBD1; abundance: NA; CDR3nt: TGTGCCAGCAGCACTGACAGGGGTTCTGGAAACACCATATATTTT; CDR3aa: CASSTDRGSGNTIYF
v_gene: TRBV6-4; j_gene: TRBJ2-1; d_gene: TRBD2; abundance: NA; CDR3nt: TGTGCCAGCAGTAGCGGGGGGGCCCAGGAGCAGTTCTTC; CDR3aa: CASSSGGAQEQFF
v_gene: TRBV5-1; j_gene: TRBJ1-1; d_gene: NA; abundance: once; CDR3nt: TGCGCCAGCAGCTTGGGAGGCATGAACACTGAAGCTTTCTTT; CDR3aa: CASSLGGMNTEAFF
v_gene: TRBV9; j_gene: TRBJ2-1; d_gene: NA; abundance: NA; CDR3nt: TGTGCCAGCAGCGCAGAGCGGAGCTCCTACAATGAGCAGTTCTTC; CDR3aa: CASSAERSSYNEQFF
v_gene: TRBV19; j_gene: TRBJ2-7; d_gene: TRBD1; abundance: NA; CDR3nt: TGTGCCAGTAGTGCAAGACAGGGGTCCACCGCCGAGCAGTACTTC; CDR3aa: CASSARQGSTAEQYF
v_gene: TRBV11-2; j_gene: TRBJ1-3; d_gene: TRBD1; abundance: NA; CDR3nt: TGTGCCAGCAGCTTGGGACAGAGCTACTCTGGAAACACCATATATTTT; CDR3aa: CASSLGQSYSGNTIYF
v_gene: TRBV7-8; j_gene: TRBJ2-1; d_gene: NA; abundance: NA; CDR3nt: TGTGCCAGCAGCTTAGACACTAGTAGTAGACAAGACTCCTACAATGAGCAGTTCTTC; CDR3aa: CASSLDTSSRQDSYNEQFF
v_gene: TRBV7-9; j_gene: TRBJ1-1; d_gene: NA; abundance: NA; CDR3nt: TGTGCCAGCAGCCCCTGGTTGAGGGACACTGAAGCTTTCTTT; CDR3aa: CASSPWLRDTEAFF
v_gene: TRBV5-4; j_gene: TRBJ2-5; d_gene: TRBD2; abundance: NA; CDR3nt: TGTGCCAGCAGCTCCGGGACTAGCGGGGGCCAAAATGCGGCCCAGTACTTC; CDR3aa: CASSSGTSGGQNAAQYF
v_gene: TRBV6-5; j_gene: TRBJ2-2; d_gene: TRBD1; abundance: NA; CDR3nt: TGTGCCAGCAGTTCTCCCGGGACAGGGGCCGGGGAGCTGTTTTTT; CDR3aa: CASSSPGTGAGELFF
v_gene: TRBV29-1; j_gene: TRBJ1-2; d_gene: NA; abundance: NA; CDR3nt: TGCAGCGTTCCGGGACGCGGAGGGGCTAACTATGGCTACACCTTC; CDR3aa: CSVPGRGGANYGYTF
v_gene: TRBV28; j_gene: TRBJ2-7; d_gene: TRBD2; abundance: few; CDR3nt: TGTGCCAGCAGTAGCGGGACGCGTCCCTACGAGCAGTACTTC; CDR3aa: CASSSGTRPYEQYF
v_gene: TRBV18; j_gene: TRBJ2-7; d_gene: TRBD1; abundance: few; CDR3nt: TGTGCCAGCTCACCAACCGGGAACACAGGGGGCGCCCACGAGCAGTACTTC; CDR3aa: CASSPTGNTGGAHEQYF
v_gene: TRBV19; j_gene: TRBJ1-2; d_gene: NA; abundance: once; CDR3nt: TGTGCCAGTAGTACCCAGGGTACCAACTATGGCTACACCTTC; CDR3aa: CASSTQGTNYGYTF
v_gene: TRBV6-5; j_gene: TRBJ2-7; d_gene: NA; abundance: NA; CDR3nt: TGTGCCAGCAGTTTACATCGGGTCCACGAGCAGTACTTC; CDR3aa: CASSLHRVHEQYF